These 14 T cell receptor beta chains originate from one sample sequenced in a study of T-cell memory formation after mild COVID-19. In TCRdb, the 5' RACE reads were re-called with MiXCR into one record per CDR3 protein. The sample consists of fewer than 350,000 distinct CDR3 sequences, approximately 16% of them appearing once. The specimen sequenced was PBMCs or a T cell subset sorted from them (not recorded which). The receptors were gathered from a young man who had mild COVID-19 (a few samples of this study predate the infection). Cell type and time point are not known.

The V call is TRBV6-1, the J call TRBJ2-5; tentatively, D is TRBD2 (7 bases). CDR1 is MNHNS, CDR2 SASEGT, per germline. Trimming took off 2 bases at V and 5 bases at J, with 18 bases between the two ends. This CDR3 has 16 residues. CDR3 in amino acids: CASSEQAPGGSETQYF. In nucleotides, the CDR3 is TGTGCCAGCAGTGAACAGGCTCCGGGGGGCTCGGAGACCCAGTACTTC.

In its sample, this clonotype was seen a few times. The rearrangement joins TRBV7-9 to TRBJ2-1, with 8 bases that match TRBD1. In germline, CDR1 is SEHNR, CDR2 FQNEAQ (reference sequence). This CDR3 is 16 amino acids long. After removal of 5 bases from V and 7 bases from J, the junction contained 13 bases not matched to a gene. The CDR3 reads CASSDASGQVRNEQFF. CDR3 DNA: TGTGCCAGCAGCGATGCCTCGGGACAGGTTAGAAATGAGCAGTTCTTC.

This clonotype was seen many times. The CDR3 reads CASSPPGRARANYGYTF. The CDR3 DNA sequence: TGCGCCAGCAGCCCCCCAGGAAGGGCGAGAGCTAACTATGGCTACACCTTC. This rearrangement joins TRBV4-1 to TRBJ1-2; unclear D gene. Germline-derived CDR1 and CDR2 are MGHRA and YSYEKL. The CDR3 is 17 residues long. The germline V and J ends were trimmed by 4 bases and 0 bases, with 18 bases remaining between them.

This clonotype was found a few times. This sequence joins TRBV29-1 and TRBJ2-3; TRBD1 matches 10 bases. The CDR3 is made up of 14 amino acids. The V gene end was trimmed by 6 bases and the J gene end by 3 bases; junction bases not matched to a gene: 6. Germline CDR1 reads SQVTM; CDR2 reads ANQGSEA. The CDR3 DNA reads TGCAGCGTCCGAAGACAGGGGGCTACAGATACGCAGTATTTT. Amino acid sequence: CSVRRQGATDTQYF.

This clonotype was seen a handful of times. The rearrangement links TRBV3-1 to TRBJ1-2; the D is unclear. The V gene lost 3 bases and the J gene lost 3 bases, with 11 bases spanning the gap. The CDR3 totals 14 residues. CDR1 is LGHDT, CDR2 YNNKEL, per germline (reference sequence). This CDR3 is CASSHRLGDYGYTF. The CDR3 DNA is TGTGCCAGCAGCCACAGGCTAGGTGACTATGGCTACACCTTC.

The rearrangement links TRBV18 to TRBJ2-3; D not certain. Looked up from germline, CDR1 is KGHSH and CDR2 is LQKENI. The length of the CDR3 is 15 residues. V lost 5 bases, J lost 1 base, and 13 bases lay in between. DNA of the CDR3: TGTGCCAGCTCATCTCTGAATCCTCGCACAGATACGCAGTATTTT. Translating it yields CASSSLNPRTDTQYF.

This clonotype showed up just a few times. CDR3 sequence: CASSQDLSGGYNEQFF. The CDR3 region has the DNA TGTGCCAGCAGCCAAGATTTAAGCGGGGGGTACAATGAGCAGTTCTTC. The chain joins TRBV3-1 to TRBJ2-1, with 9 bases that match TRBD2. The CDR3 contains 16 residues. Unmatched junction bases numbered 4, after V lost 0 bases and J lost 4 bases. CDR1 LGHDT and CDR2 YNNKEL come from the germline V gene (reference sequence).

This clonotype was seen a few times. The chain is built from TRBV11-1 and TRBJ1-1; D remains ambiguous. This CDR3 is built from 14 residues. Per the germline V gene, CDR1 is SGHAT and CDR2 is FQDESV (reference sequence). V lost 1 base and J 0 bases, leaving 6 bases between the germline ends. The CDR3 region is CASSLVQVNTEAFF. The CDR3 DNA follows: TGTGCCAGCAGCTTAGTCCAGGTGAACACTGAAGCTTTCTTT. Variable domain in full (rest from reference TRBV11-1 and TRBJ1-1): EAEVAQSPRYKITEKSQAVAFWCDPISGHATLYWYRQILGQGPELLVQFQDESVVDDSQLPKDRFSAERLKGVDSTLKIQPAELGDSAMYLCASSLVQVNTEAFFGQGTRLTVV.

V is TRBV10-3 and J is TRBJ2-1, with 8 bases that match TRBD1. The CDR3 has 14 amino acids. Germline lookup yields CDR1 ENHRY and CDR2 SYGVKD. Trimming removed 4 bases from V and 10 bases from J; junction bases left unmatched: 9. The CDR3 reads CAISGTGIHGEQFF. DNA of the CDR3: TGTGCCATCAGTGGGACAGGGATCCACGGGGAGCAGTTCTTC.

This clonotype was seen repeatedly, ten times or more. This chain uses TRBV6-6 with TRBJ2-5; D is unresolved. CDR1 is MNHNY, CDR2 SVGAGI, per germline (reference sequence). Trimming left V 8 bases short and J 1 base short, with 11 bases between. This CDR3 is 13 amino acids long. CDR3 DNA: TGTGCCAGCGTCCCTTGGGGCCAAGAGACCCAGTACTTC. This sequence encodes CASVPWGQETQYF.

This sequence joins TRBV2 and TRBJ2-7, with D possibly called TRBD1 or TRBD2 (6 bases each). CDR1 is SNHLY and CDR2 is FYNNEI in the germline V gene. This CDR3 comprises 15 residues. Trimming shortened V by 6 bases and J by 2 bases, and 17 bases separated the two germline ends. The CDR3 sequence is CASRTPGAGTYEQYF. In DNA form, the CDR3 reads TGTGCCAGCAGAACCCCGGGGGCCGGGACCTACGAGCAGTACTTC.

This clonotype was seen a few times. The chain combines TRBV20-1 with TRBJ2-5; either TRBD1 or TRBD2 may supply D (5 bases each). CDR3 size: 15 residues. Per the germline V gene, CDR1 is DFQATT and CDR2 is SNEGSKA (reference sequence). V lost 0 bases to trimming and J lost 8 bases, with 19 bases between them. CDR3 DNA sequence: TGCAGTGCTAGAGATTCGGGGACCCCAAGGGCCACCCAGTACTTC. This sequence encodes CSARDSGTPRATQYF.

V usage is TRBV20-1 and J usage is TRBJ1-1; D is undetermined. This CDR3 is built from 12 residues. V was clipped by 2 bases and J by 1 base, with 5 bases between them. From germline, CDR1 is DFQATT and CDR2 SNEGSKA (reference sequence). CDR3 loop: CSARMPNTEAFF. The CDR3 coding sequence is TGCAGTGCTAGAATGCCGAACACTGAAGCTTTCTTT.

This clonotype came up a few times. This rearrangement joins TRBV5-1 to TRBJ1-2; no reliable D call. Looked up from germline, CDR1 is SGHRS and CDR2 is YFSETQ. Trimming left V 3 bases short and J 10 bases short, with 10 bases between. This CDR3 spans 11 amino acids. CDR3 bases: TGCGCCAGCAGCTCGTCCGGGGACTACACCTTC. This sequence encodes CASSSSGDYTF.